This T cell receptor beta chain came from a study of lymphopenia after photon versus proton radiotherapy. The protocol was immunoSEQ multiplex PCR, while the TCRdb copy is restricted to in-frame clones and leaves out a portion. The sample shows about 18,000 clones, 80% to 95% of them seen only once. General study points: Proton therapy kept repertoires fairly stable, unlike photons, which gained effector/memory cells. Survival link was tested only in deceased patients; proton benefit remains a possibility. Oligoclonal CD8+ Temra expansion after nadir drove photon patients' diversity drop.

The germline gives CDR1 SGHRS, CDR2 YFSETQ. The CDR3 is 13 amino acids. Trimming removed 1 base from V and 1 base from J, with 5 bases in between. This clone appeared a single time. Antigen unknown. Sequenced material: peripheral blood, taken from a patient treated with photon-based radiotherapy. The clonotype was recovered from a woman between 40 and 50 years old with cholangiocarcinoma. J is TRBJ1-1 and V is TRBV5-1; possible D gene TRBD1, 5 bases. Here the CDR3 DNA reads TGCGCCAGCAGCTTGCAGGGGAACACTGAAGCTTTCTTT. This gives the protein CASSLQGNTEAFF.